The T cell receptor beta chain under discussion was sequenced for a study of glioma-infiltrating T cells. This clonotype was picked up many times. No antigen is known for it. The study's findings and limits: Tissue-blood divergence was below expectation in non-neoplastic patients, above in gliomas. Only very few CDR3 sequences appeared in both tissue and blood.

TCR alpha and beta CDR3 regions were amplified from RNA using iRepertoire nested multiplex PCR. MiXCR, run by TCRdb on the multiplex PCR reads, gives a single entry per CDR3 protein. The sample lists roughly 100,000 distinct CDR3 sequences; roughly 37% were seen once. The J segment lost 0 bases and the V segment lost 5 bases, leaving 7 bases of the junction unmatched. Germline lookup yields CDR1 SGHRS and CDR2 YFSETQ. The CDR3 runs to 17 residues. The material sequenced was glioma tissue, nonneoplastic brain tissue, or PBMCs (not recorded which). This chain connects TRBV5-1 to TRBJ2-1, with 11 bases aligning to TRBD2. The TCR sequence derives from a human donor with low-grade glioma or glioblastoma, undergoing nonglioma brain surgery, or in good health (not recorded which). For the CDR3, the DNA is TGCGCCAGCAGGTTTACTAGCGGGAGAAGCTCCTACAATGAGCAGTTCTTC. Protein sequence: CASRFTSGRSSYNEQFF.